This T cell receptor beta chain is from a study of control samples from healthy donors and cancer patients. The repertoire was sequenced with immunoSEQ multiplex PCR; TCRdb's copy has only in-frame clones and lacks some. This sample has more than 70,000 clones, with about 94% found just once. The V and J ends lost 3 bases and 6 bases respectively, with 14 bases between them. Looked up from germline, CDR1 is MNHNS and CDR2 is SASEGT. The CDR3 totals 14 residues. The TCR originated in a woman aged 30 to 39 in good health. The sample consisted of blood. The chain joins TRBV6-1 to TRBJ1-2, with a possible D match to TRBD1 (5 bases). The CDR3 protein is CASSDRGIGNGYTF. CDR3 nucleotide sequence: TGTGCCAGCAGTGATAGGGGTATTGGCAATGGCTACACCTTC.